The 20 T cell receptor beta chains below come from one sample, sequenced in a study of metastatic and nonmetastatic thyroid tumors. TCRdb recomputed clones from the PCR reads via MiXCR. Of more than 40,000 clones listed, 3% to 3.5% were seen once; the top ten hold 9.5% to 10%. Patients had received no treatment of any kind before thyroid surgery. The sample consisted of blood. The receptors were gathered from a female donor with papillary thyroid cancer or a benign thyroid nodule (not recorded which). Some clones in this sample may be carry-over from other donors' samples.

The sample holds many counts of this clone. This chain connects TRBV19 to TRBJ2-1, with TRBD2 identical over 15 bases. With V trimmed by 5 bases and J by 1 base, 9 bases remained unmatched. The CDR3 is 19 amino acids. Germline CDR1 LNHDA, CDR2 SQIVND (reference sequence). The CDR3 sequence is CASSSGLAGGKGSYNEQFF. CDR3 nucleotide sequence: TGTGCCAGTAGTTCGGGACTAGCGGGAGGAAAAGGGTCCTACAATGAGCAGTTCTTC.

This clone was detected many times. The CDR3 DNA reads TGCGCCAGCAGCCAAGATAGAAGAGAAACTTTCTTT. This translates into CASSQDRRETFF. The chain combines TRBV4-1 with TRBJ1-1; D unclear. CDR1 is MGHRA, CDR2 YSYEKL, per germline. The CDR3 totals 12 residues. V was trimmed by 0 bases and J by 12 bases, leaving 11 bases between them.

This clone was seen ten or more times. Other DNA sequences from this sample encode an identical CDR3 as well. The CDR3 nucleotides are TGTGCCAGCAGCTTGTTGACGGATACGCAGTATTTT. Amino acids: CASSLLTDTQYF. This chain uses TRBV5-4 with TRBJ2-3, with D unresolved. The V end was cut by 1 base, the J end by 6 bases, with 6 bases between. Germline loops: CDR1 SGHNT, CDR2 YYREEE (reference sequence). The CDR3 extends over 12 amino acids.

This clone was counted many times. This chain connects TRBV11-1 to TRBJ2-1; TRBD1 agrees at 9 bases. The CDR3 length is 13 residues. With V trimmed by 10 bases and J by 6 bases, 7 bases remained unmatched. Germline values: CDR1 SGHAT, CDR2 FQDESV (reference sequence). CDR3 protein: CAILKTGGNEQFF. CDR3 sequence (DNA): TGTGCCATTCTTAAGACAGGGGGCAATGAGCAGTTCTTC.

J is TRBJ1-4 and V is TRBV7-6; D remains ambiguous. Germline CDR1 reads SGHVS; CDR2 reads FNYEAQ. The CDR3 totals 13 residues. Trimming took off 7 bases at V and 8 bases at J, with 14 bases between the two ends. Here the CDR3 reads CASTPLPGEKLFF. The CDR3 DNA sequence: TGTGCCAGCACCCCTCTTCCGGGGGAAAAACTGTTTTTT.

This clone has ten or more counts. V usage is TRBV6-1 and J usage is TRBJ2-7, with 11 nucleotides matching TRBD2. The CDR3 contains 14 residues. V was pared by 5 bases and J by 2 bases, with 2 bases of the junction left unmatched. Germline V gene sequence: CDR1 MNHNS, CDR2 SASEGT. The DNA for the CDR3 is TGTGCCAGCAGTTCGACTAGCGGGGCCTACGAGCAGTACTTC. Amino acid sequence: CASSSTSGAYEQYF.

As to this clone: A much more abundant neighbour one base away suggests this may be a read error. V is TRBV7-6 and J is TRBJ1-5; D is undetermined. Germline values: CDR1 SGHVS, CDR2 FNYEAQ. This CDR3 spans 15 amino acids. The CDR3 region is CASSLGSGSNRPQHF. CDR3 DNA sequence: TGTGCCAGCAGCTTAGGATCAGGTAGCAATCGGCCCCAGCATTTT.

This clone was counted only a few times. The rearrangement uses TRBV12-3 or TRBV12-4 and TRBJ2-7; no firm D call. Trimming pared 6 bases from V and 4 bases from J, leaving 13 bases between. CDR3 length: 13 amino acids. CDR3 DNA: TGTGCCAGCAGCCGGTCCTGTTCGTACGAGCAGTACTTC. It codes for CASSRSCSYEQYF.

Ten or more counts support this clone. For the CDR3, the DNA is TGCAGCGTTGAAGATTTGGTGGGAGAGACCTACGAGCAGTACTTC. Translating gives CSVEDLVGETYEQYF. The rearrangement uses TRBV29-1 and TRBJ2-7; TRBD2 might be the D (5 bases). The CDR3 is 15 amino acids. The V end lost 0 bases, the J end lost 2 bases, and 14 bases lay between the germline ends. CDR1 and CDR2 from the germline V gene are SQVTM and ANQGSEA.

This clone was seen a few times. This chain links TRBV11-2 with TRBJ2-5, with 16 bases that match TRBD2. Trimming took 5 bases from V and 6 from J; bases not matched to a gene: 6. CDR3 length: 16 residues. Germline CDR1 and CDR2: SGHAT and FQNNGV. Written as DNA, the CDR3 is TGTGCCAGCAGCGGGACTAGCGGGAGGGCCGGGAAGACCCAGTACTTC. Translated: CASSGTSGRAGKTQYF.

This clone was observed at least ten times. The V and J genes are TRBV12-3 or TRBV12-4 and TRBJ1-1; tentatively, D is TRBD1 (5 bases). V dropped 2 bases and J dropped 4 bases, with 11 bases sitting between them. The CDR3 has 14 residues. The CDR3 nucleotides read TGTGCCAGCAGTTTACAGGGTCGGGTCACTGAAGCTTTCTTT. As protein: CASSLQGRVTEAFF.

The chain uses TRBV6-2 or TRBV6-3 and TRBJ2-7; D is possibly TRBD1 (5 bases). The V gene lost 2 bases and the J gene lost 2 bases, with 7 bases spanning the gap. From germline, CDR1 is MNHEY and CDR2 SVGEGT. The CDR3 has 13 amino acids. This chain's CDR3 is CASSYTGPYEQYF. CDR3 DNA: TGTGCCAGCAGTTACACAGGTCCCTACGAGCAGTACTTC.

This clone appeared many times. The CDR3 reads CASRSRSTDTQYF. CDR3 DNA sequence: TGTGCCAGTCGAAGCCGGAGCACAGATACGCAGTATTTT. This sequence joins TRBV5-4 and TRBJ2-3, with no clear D. From germline, CDR1 is SGHNT and CDR2 YYREEE (reference sequence). V lost 8 bases, J lost 0 bases, and 10 bases lay in between. This CDR3 has 13 residues.

This clone was seen at least ten times. Within the sample, other DNA sequences also encode this same CDR3. The chain carries TRBV2 and TRBJ2-1; the match to TRBD2 covers 10 bases. The CDR3 spans 18 residues. The V and J ends lost 2 bases and 0 bases, in that order; junction bases with no gene match: 7. Per germline, CDR1 SNHLY and CDR2 FYNNEI. CDR3 region: CASSEWASGGSSYNEQFF. In DNA form, the CDR3 reads TGTGCCAGCAGTGAATGGGCTAGCGGGGGAAGCTCCTACAATGAGCAGTTCTTC.

This clone was recorded many times. The rearrangement joins TRBV20-1 to TRBJ2-7; 7 bases are shared with TRBD2. This CDR3 is 14 amino acids long. V gave up 1 base and J gave up 5 bases; unmatched junction bases: 8. Germline V gene lookup returns CDR1 DFQATT and CDR2 SNEGSKA (reference sequence). CDR3 residues: CSARAGLTNDEQYF. The CDR3 region has the DNA TGCAGTGCTAGAGCGGGACTAACCAACGACGAGCAGTACTTC.

This clone was seen many times. This rearrangement joins TRBV28 to TRBJ1-1, with D possibly matching TRBD1 (6 bases). V lost 5 bases and J 5 bases, leaving 12 bases between the germline ends. Germline CDR1 MDHEN, CDR2 SYDVKM. The CDR3 is 13 residues long. The CDR3 bases are TGTGCCAGCAGTACTAGAGGGGGGACTGAAGCTTTCTTT. This sequence encodes CASSTRGGTEAFF.

This clone occurred many times. The chain uses TRBV7-8 and TRBJ2-5; 9 bases line up with TRBD2. J was trimmed by 2 bases and V by 3 bases; bases with no gene match: 1. The CDR3 has 14 residues. CDR1 is SGHVS, CDR2 FQNEAQ, per germline. The CDR3 DNA is TGTGCCAGCAGCTTGACTAGCGGTCAAGAGACCCAGTACTTC. It yields the protein CASSLTSGQETQYF.

The chain is built from TRBV12-3 or TRBV12-4 and TRBJ2-7, with D perhaps given as TRBD1 or TRBD2 (5 bases each). V lost 3 bases and J lost 2, with 8 bases in between. CDR3 length equals 13 residues. The DNA for the CDR3 is TGTGCCAGCAGTTTGGGGGTCCCCTACGAGCAGTACTTC. Amino acids: CASSLGVPYEQYF.

This clone was picked up a small number of times. The gene calls are TRBV5-4 and TRBJ1-2; TRBD1 agrees at 9 bases. This CDR3 region has 15 residues. V dropped 3 bases and J dropped 8; count of bases not matched to a gene: 11. Germline V gives CDR1 SGHNT, CDR2 YYREEE (reference sequence). Here the CDR3 reads CASSSLRDRVGGYTF. The CDR3 DNA follows: TGTGCCAGCAGCTCCCTTCGGGACAGGGTAGGCGGCTACACCTTC.

This clone was counted a few times. The chain recombines TRBV10-3 with TRBJ1-3; 7 bases align to TRBD1. With 5 bases clipped from V and 4 bases from J, the junction kept 14 bases outside the gene matches. Per germline, CDR1 ENHRY and CDR2 SYGVKD. There are 17 residues in the CDR3. CDR3 region: CAISTQRGQGYGNTIYF. CDR3 sequence (DNA): TGTGCCATCAGTACCCAAAGGGGGCAGGGGTACGGAAACACCATATATTTT.